Here is one T cell receptor (beta chain) with its context. Its target antigen remains unknown. Base quality data are lacking; no much larger clone is found one base away. The immunoSEQ Assay was used to sequence TCRbeta CDR3 regions. After extraction, genomic DNA underwent amplification by bias-controlled multiplex PCR, followed by high-throughput sequencing. Per the source publication's procedure: To quantify the absolute abundance of each unique TCRbeta CDR3 region, sequences were collapsed and filtered. T cell fraction was estimated by normalizing TCRbeta template counts to usable DNA, which was measured by amplifying reference genes present in all nucleated cells. Repertoire TCRs were annotated as SARS-CoV-2-specific by exact matching of V gene, CDR3 amino acid sequence and J gene to a known reactive TCR set. MIRA supplied the reference SARS-CoV-2 TCR set, which was filtered for enrichment in COVID-19-positive ImmuneCODE repertoires so that public or cross-reactive TCRs were removed. Based on the MIRA antigens, annotated TCRs were further analysed at the level of specific ORF or position within ORF. Breadth was defined as the number of annotated unique rearrangements divided by the total number of unique productive rearrangements, and depth was defined as the summed frequency of the annotated unique rearrangements. Group comparisons of TCR breadth used two-sided Wilcoxon rank-sum tests. Entries here come from immuneACCESS through TCRdb and include only in-frame sequences with V and J called. Some clones fail to appear in such tables; in the studies checked, an unresolved V gene covers under half of the shortfall, and the cause of the remainder is unknown. D and trimming come from the DNA, and the V and J calls and clone size come from that table. For this sample there are 100,000 or so clones; around three quarters appear just once. Of the sample, roughly 17% is held by the ten largest clones.

The data were taken from a study of Ad26.COV2.S vaccination and SARS-CoV-2 variants (dated by TCRdb to 2020 to 2023). Notes on the research overall: Sequencing of the TCRbeta repertoire served to evaluate the specificity and breadth of SARS-CoV-2-reactive T cell receptors following Ad26.COV2.S vaccination. A total of around 32 samples were included in the TCR-sequenced set, comprising some 20 Ad26.COV2.S vaccine recipients, 5 placebo recipients and 8 SARS-CoV-2 convalescent individuals. Study-wide conclusions, independent of this receptor: Compared with placebo recipients, Ad26.COV2.S recipients showed higher spike-specific TCR breadth (P = 0.0014). After vaccination, spike-specific CD8+ and CD4+ T cell responses were reported to show substantial breadth. According to the authors, total T cell responses may have been underestimated by the TCR breadth and depth analyses. Non-spike TCR breadth was comparable between vaccine and placebo recipients, consistent with the vaccine containing only spike.

The CDR3, from cysteine to phenylalanine, totals 13 residues. Solely the CDR3 DNA is kept, with 39 bases framed from the first base. Per the germline V gene (reference sequence), SEHNR is the CDR1 and FQNEAQ is the CDR2. V gives up 3 bases and J gives up 6 bases, and the segment between their germline ends measures 12 bases. This sample's time point label indicates: individuals recovered from natural SARS-CoV-2 infection. The material was peripheral blood, obtained after recovery from COVID-19. The receptor was isolated from a human donor who had recovered from COVID-19. The sequence links TRBV7-9 to TRBJ2-7, with a tentative D gene TRBD1 over 6 matching bases. The DNA is as follows: TGTGCCAGCAGCTTCGACAGGCGTGTCGAGCAGTACTTC. The translation is CASSFDRRVEQYF.